Reported below is one TCR beta chain. What it binds is not known. This sample was included in a study of early T cells in non-severe SARS-CoV-2 infection. About the study: Sequencing used unsorted whole-blood bulk RNA, so chains lack pairing. Notes on the study in general: Missing private and CD4 specificities, VDJdb matching favored anti-spike CD8 responses.

Researchers tagged individual cDNA molecules with unique molecular identifiers. TCRdb fed the 5' RACE reads into MiXCR, producing one record per CDR3 protein. The sample holds 17,000 or so distinct CDR3 sequences, around 5.6% seen once. This sample comprised whole blood, obtained at baseline. The origin of this receptor is an adult who was a healthcare worker with PCR-confirmed SARS-CoV-2 infection or an uninfected control (not recorded which).

CDR3 residues: CASSSNAGQGGNTIYF. The CDR3 region has the DNA TGTGCCAGCAGTTCTAACGCGGGACAGGGAGGAAACACCATATATTTT. The chain links TRBV6-6 to TRBJ1-3, with TRBD1 matching 9 bases. The CDR3 has 16 residues. CDR1 and CDR2 from the germline V gene are MNHNY and SVGAGI (reference sequence). With 4 bases clipped from V and 4 bases from J, the junction kept 8 bases outside the gene matches.